One sample yielded the 14 T cell receptor beta chains listed below, sequenced in a study of CD4+ T cells in melanoma. Sequencing used immunoSEQ multiplex PCR; TCRdb keeps in-frame clones, though not all of them. This sample has tens of thousands of clones; 82% occur once, and the top ten carry 3.6%. The sample consisted of cells from a culture (not recorded whether cultured in vitro). These TCRs come from a human donor with melanoma.

As DNA, the CDR3 is TGTGCCAGCAGTTCTCGGGGGATCCAAGAGACCCAGTACTTC. It translates to CASSSRGIQETQYF. J is TRBJ2-5 and V is TRBV27, with D possibly matching TRBD2 (6 bases). The CDR3 length is 14 residues. The germline V and J ends were trimmed by 4 bases and 1 base, with 10 bases remaining between them. Germline CDR1 is MNHEY and CDR2 is SMNVEV (reference sequence).

The J gene is TRBJ1-4, the V gene TRBV6-6; tentatively, D is TRBD1 (6 bases). This CDR3 is 13 amino acids long. Deletions cut 5 bases from V and 11 bases from J, with 15 bases between. Germline V lookup: CDR1 MNHNY, CDR2 SVGAGI (reference sequence). The CDR3 coding sequence is TGTGCCAGCAGTAGTAGGGGGGGAGCTAAACTGTTTTTT. This translates into CASSSRGGAKLFF.

The genes are TRBV21-1 and TRBJ1-1; the table calls TRBD1, which could not be checked here. TRBV21-1 is described as a pseudogene. The CDR3 is made up of 15 amino acids. This CDR3 is CASSIKGQGDTEAFF. In DNA, the CDR3 is TGTGCCAGCAGCATAAAGGGACAGGGTGACACTGAAGCTTTCTTT.

This clone was observed once. The rearrangement links TRBV19 to TRBJ2-3; D is uncertain. CDR1 is LNHDA and CDR2 is SQIVND in the germline V gene (reference sequence). The CDR3 loop spans 15 amino acids. The V end lost 8 bases, the J end lost 0 bases, and 15 bases lay between the germline ends. The CDR3 loop is CASGEQLTSTDTQYF. CDR3 nucleotide sequence: TGTGCCAGTGGAGAACAGCTCACTAGCACAGATACGCAGTATTTT. Full variable domain (outside the CDR3, taken from reference TRBV19 and TRBJ2-3): DGGITQSPKYLFRKEGQNVTLSCEQNLNHDAMYWYRQDPGQGLRLIYYSQIVNDFQKGDIAEGYSVSREKKESFPLTVTSAQKNPTAFYLCASGEQLTSTDTQYFGPGTRLTVL.

In DNA, the CDR3 is TGTGCCAGCAGCTTAGATTCGGGGGGGGGTCCGCATCAGCCCCAGCATTTT. It yields the protein CASSLDSGGGPHQPQHF. The chain couples TRBV7-2 to TRBJ1-5, with TRBD1 as a possible D gene (5 bases). Germline V gene sequence: CDR1 SGHTA, CDR2 FQGNSA. This CDR3 is 17 amino acids long. V shed 1 base and J shed 5 bases, with 18 bases lying between them.

This clone showed up just a few times. The V and J genes are TRBV6-6 and TRBJ1-1, with 7 bases fitting TRBD1. The CDR3 consists of 16 residues. Unmatched junction bases numbered 11, after V lost 7 bases and J lost 0 bases. Germline V lookup: CDR1 MNHNY, CDR2 SVGAGI (reference sequence). Written as DNA, the CDR3 is TGTGCCAGCAACCATGTTAGGACAGGACTGAACACTGAAGCTTTCTTT. Amino acids: CASNHVRTGLNTEAFF.

This clone occurred a few times. The CDR3 reads CASSLGPDTHYGYTF. The CDR3 bases are TGCGCCAGCAGCTTGGGCCCCGATACCCACTATGGCTACACCTTC. V is TRBV5-1 and J is TRBJ1-2; D not certain. Per the germline V gene, CDR1 is SGHRS and CDR2 is YFSETQ. The CDR3 consists of 15 residues. Between the trimmed V and J ends, which lost 0 bases and 3 bases, there was a span of 12 bases.

This clone was observed a handful of times. This chain connects TRBV11-2 to TRBJ1-2; D perhaps matches TRBD1 (6 bases). Germline V gene sequence: CDR1 SGHAT, CDR2 FQNNGV. The V end was cut by 5 bases, the J end by 3 bases, with 13 bases between. The CDR3 consists of 14 residues. CDR3 coding DNA: TGTGCCAGCAGCCGACAGGACAGAGACTATGGCTACACCTTC. Its protein is CASSRQDRDYGYTF.

The CDR3: CAISTPTGGNNGELFF. Written as DNA, the CDR3 is TGTGCCATCAGTACCCCGACAGGGGGCAATAACGGGGAGCTGTTTTTT. This chain connects TRBV10-3 to TRBJ2-2, with 10 nucleotides matching TRBD1. The CDR3 is 16 residues long. V lost 5 bases and J lost 7; bases outside the gene matches: 10. Germline lookup yields CDR1 ENHRY and CDR2 SYGVKD.

The rearrangement uses TRBV10-1 and TRBJ1-5; a weak D match, TRBD1 (5 bases). V lost 7 bases to trimming and J lost 7 bases, with 14 bases between them. Germline V lookup: CDR1 WNHNN, CDR2 SYGVQD (reference sequence). This CDR3 contains 13 residues. The CDR3 sequence: CASIPGGDQPQHF. Here the CDR3 DNA reads TGCGCCAGCATACCGGGGGGGGACCAGCCCCAGCATTTT.

This clone was seen a few times. The rearrangement uses TRBV7-8 and TRBJ2-6; tentatively, D is TRBD1 or TRBD2 (6 bases each). V shed 3 bases and J shed 0 bases, with 15 bases lying between them. The length of the CDR3 is 18 residues. Per the germline V gene, CDR1 is SGHVS and CDR2 is FQNEAQ. CDR3 in DNA: TGTGCCAGCAGCTTTGTCACGGGGGCCTTCTCTGGGGCCAACGTCCTGACTTTC. This translates into CASSFVTGAFSGANVLTF.

In its sample, this clone was seen a few times. The rearrangement uses TRBV10-1 and TRBJ1-2, with 8 nucleotides matching TRBD1. Trimming at V came to 3 bases and at J to 8 bases, leaving 5 bases not matched to a gene. CDR1 WNHNN and CDR2 SYGVQD come from the germline V gene (reference sequence). This CDR3 has 13 residues. The CDR3 DNA follows: TGCGCCAGCAGTGAAGGCAGGGGGCTCGGCTACACCTTC. Translation gives CASSEGRGLGYTF.

The V gene is TRBV6-1, the J gene TRBJ1-4; no clear D. The V end lost 4 bases, the J end lost 0 bases, and 12 bases lay between the germline ends. Germline V gene data show CDR1 as MNHNS and CDR2 as SASEGT. The CDR3 loop spans 16 amino acids. The CDR3 DNA sequence: TGTGCCAGCAGTGTACAAGCCTACACAACTAATGAAAAACTGTTTTTT. Protein sequence: CASSVQAYTTNEKLFF.

The chain joins TRBV19 to TRBJ2-3; the D gene is possibly TRBD1 (6 bases). Germline CDR1 is LNHDA and CDR2 is SQIVND (reference sequence). V lost 6 bases and J 0 bases, leaving 16 bases between the germline ends. The CDR3 is made up of 16 amino acids. CDR3 region: CASSLRTDTSTDTQYF. The CDR3 DNA reads as TGTGCCAGTAGCCTTAGGACAGACACTAGCACAGATACGCAGTATTTT.